A single sample is the source of the 11 T cell receptor beta chains below, sequenced in a study of Graves' ophthalmopathy and Graves' hyperthyroidism. RNA transcripts were the source from which TCR beta CDR3 regions were amplified. HTBI primers were used in a first-round RT-PCR, which preceded a second-round multiplex PCR. TCRdb re-called the multiplex PCR reads through MiXCR, storing one row per CDR3 protein. The table includes tens of thousands of distinct CDR3 sequences, roughly 50% detected once. The specimen was peripheral blood. Source of these receptors: an adult woman with stable Graves' hyperthyroidism.

In this sample, this clonotype turned up once. The V call is TRBV10-3, the J call TRBJ1-2; D is undetermined. Trimming removed 10 bases at V and 6 bases at J, with 12 bases between. The CDR3 has 11 residues. In germline, CDR1 is ENHRY, CDR2 SYGVKD. CDR3 protein: CATKATHGYTF. DNA of the CDR3: TGTGCCACCAAGGCGACGCATGGCTACACCTTC.

This clonotype appeared once. The chain couples TRBV7-2 to TRBJ1-4, with 7 bases fitting TRBD1. V lost 5 bases to trimming and J lost 6 bases; unmatched junction nucleotides: 6. Germline CDR1 SGHTA, CDR2 FQGNSA. The CDR3 loop spans 14 amino acids. The CDR3 reads CASSARDRDEKLFF. The CDR3 nucleotides read TGTGCCAGCAGCGCCCGGGACAGAGATGAAAAACTGTTTTTT.

The CDR3 loop reads CASSLSGYGYTF. CDR3 DNA: TGTGCCAGCAGCTTGTCCGGCTATGGCTACACCTTC. The chain couples TRBV7-9 to TRBJ1-2; D call uncertain. The CDR3 loop spans 12 amino acids. Germline V gene lookup returns CDR1 SEHNR and CDR2 FQNEAQ (reference sequence). Trimming left V 3 bases short and J 4 bases short, with 6 bases between.

This clonotype was recorded only once. The chain combines TRBV15 with TRBJ1-2, with D possibly being TRBD1 (5 bases). Germline V gives CDR1 LNHNV, CDR2 YYDKDF (reference sequence). V was trimmed by 3 bases and J by 4 bases, leaving 12 bases between them. This CDR3 is built from 14 residues. CDR3 sequence: CATSSYQGGYGYTF. The CDR3 DNA reads as TGTGCCACCAGCAGTTACCAGGGCGGCTATGGCTACACCTTC.

This clonotype was counted a single time. This chain uses TRBV29-1 with TRBJ1-5; TRBD1 agrees at 7 bases. The CDR3 sequence is 12 residues long. In germline, CDR1 is SQVTM, CDR2 ANQGSEA. The junction had 14 bases not matched to a gene; V was cut back by 7 bases and J by 14 bases. The DNA of the CDR3 is TGCAGCGCACACAGACAGGGATCCCACGAGCATTTT. This gives the protein CSAHRQGSHEHF.

This clonotype is medium-sized in the sample. The chain has TRBV20-1 and TRBJ1-1; no definite D call. V gave up 6 bases and J gave up 11 bases, with 19 bases separating them. Looked up from germline, CDR1 is DFQATT and CDR2 is SNEGSKA (reference sequence). This CDR3 has 12 residues. The CDR3 DNA reads as TGCAGTGCGAAAGAGTTGGGGTTTCTGGCTTTCTTT. It specifies CSAKELGFLAFF.

This clonotype was found many times. V usage is TRBV7-9 and J usage is TRBJ1-2; TRBD1 agrees at 8 bases. The ends lost 5 bases at V and 2 bases at J; junction bases unmatched: 7. Germline-derived CDR1 and CDR2 are SEHNR and FQNEAQ (reference sequence). The CDR3 has 15 amino acids. Here the CDR3 DNA reads TGTGCCAGCAGCCTGGGGACAGGCTCGAACTATGGCTACACCTTC. Translated: CASSLGTGSNYGYTF.

About this clonotype: The conserved phenylalanine or tryptophan normally closing the CDR3 is absent here, so this likely arose from a read error. It is unclear where the CDR3 begins or ends on the DNA, so no DNA is shown, and the CDR3 is as TCRdb lists it. V and J are TRBV6-5 and TRBJ2-2; TRBD2, the table's D call, lacks a check against the DNA. Germline V gene sequence: CDR1 MNHEY, CDR2 SVGAGI. The CDR3 spans 16 amino acids, including both terminal residues. CDR3 amino acids: CASSRQLAGGAGELSL.

This clonotype was observed many times. The rearrangement uses TRBV19 and TRBJ2-1; TRBD1 aligns across 9 bases. Looked up from germline, CDR1 is LNHDA and CDR2 is SQIVND (reference sequence). Trimming removed 4 bases from V and 3 bases from J; junction bases left unmatched: 1. The CDR3 spans 14 residues. CDR3 in DNA: TGTGCCAGTAGTAGACAGGGGGACTACAATGAGCAGTTCTTC. It specifies CASSRQGDYNEQFF. The complete variable domain, with remaining parts taken from reference TRBV19 and TRBJ2-1, reads DGGITQSPKYLFRKEGQNVTLSCEQNLNHDAMYWYRQDPGQGLRLIYYSQIVNDFQKGDIAEGYSVSREKKESFPLTVTSAQKNPTAFYLCASSRQGDYNEQFFGPGTRLTVL.

This clonotype showed up many times. This rearrangement joins TRBV6-6 to TRBJ2-5; 14 bases agree with TRBD2. The germline gives CDR1 MNHNY, CDR2 SVGAGI (reference sequence). The trim removed 8 bases at V and 3 bases at J, leaving 8 bases unmatched. The CDR3 contains 16 residues. The CDR3 nucleotides read TGTGCCAGCTATGGACTAGCGGGAGGATCCAAAGAGACCCAGTACTTC. This sequence encodes CASYGLAGGSKETQYF.

This clonotype was seen ten or more times. V usage is TRBV20-1 and J usage is TRBJ2-7; possibly TRBD2 for D (6 bases). Trimming took off 3 bases at V and 6 bases at J, with 15 bases between the two ends. Per the germline V gene, CDR1 is DFQATT and CDR2 is SNEGSKA (reference sequence). This CDR3 contains 13 residues. CDR3 sequence reads: CSARTRVLGEQYF. The CDR3 region has the DNA TGCAGTGCTAGGACTAGGGTATTGGGCGAGCAGTACTTC.